This T cell receptor (beta chain) was documented in a study of T cell responses to AZD1222 COVID-19 vaccine. In regard to this clone: What it recognizes is unknown.

CDR1 and CDR2 from the germline V gene are MNHNY and SVGAGI (reference sequence). V was cut by 7 bases and J by 10 bases, with 19 bases left in between. The CDR3 runs to 13 residues. This table comes from immunoSEQ multiplex PCR, and its TCRdb copy is limited to in-frame clones, with some not included. The sample yields approximately 300,000 clones, almost 95% seen once. Broader study findings: Rises in breadth and depth of Spike-specific TCRs came after two AZD1222 doses. Only a handful of individuals given AZD1222 were seropositive at baseline. There were mostly white British donors and more females than males, and clonal diversity was possibly underestimated.

Specimen: peripheral blood, collected 28 days after the second AZD1222 dose. The chain has TRBV6-6 and TRBJ1-1; possibly TRBD1 for D (6 bases). This clonotype was sampled from an adult who received the AZD1222 COVID-19 vaccine. The CDR3 DNA is TGTGCCAGCACCCCAGACAGGCCCTTGGGAGCTTTCTTT. This gives the protein CASTPDRPLGAFF.